This T cell receptor (beta chain) was captured in a study of blood T cell repertoires in COVID-19. Overall study context: Collection of acute and convalescent COVID-19 samples took place in the United States, Italy and Spain. PBMCs, B-cell-depleted T cells, or T cells were the source of the cDNA or gDNA that made up the material.

Original handling: Amplification with reference gene primers provided the estimates of nucleated cell counts. Clones were read by immunoSEQ multiplex PCR, and TCRdb kept only the in-frame ones, dropping some. V and J calls and clone size are as listed in that table; D and trimming were resolved from the DNA. The sample shows around 220,000 clones, about 85% of them seen only once. Germline V CDR1 and CDR2: SGHTA, FQGTGA. Trimming cost V 5 bases and J 4 bases; bases outside gene matches: 7. The CDR3 has 15 amino acids. Seattle-derived patients entered the study during active infection and were followed longitudinally.

The chain employs TRBV7-3 and TRBJ1-1, with TRBD1 matching 10 bases. Sequenced material: peripheral blood. The source of this sequence is a woman aged 45-65 years with COVID-19, enrolled during active disease. The CDR3, as DNA: TGTGCCAGCAGCCAAACCGGGACAGGGGTCACTGAAGCTTTCTTT. It specifies CASSQTGTGVTEAFF.